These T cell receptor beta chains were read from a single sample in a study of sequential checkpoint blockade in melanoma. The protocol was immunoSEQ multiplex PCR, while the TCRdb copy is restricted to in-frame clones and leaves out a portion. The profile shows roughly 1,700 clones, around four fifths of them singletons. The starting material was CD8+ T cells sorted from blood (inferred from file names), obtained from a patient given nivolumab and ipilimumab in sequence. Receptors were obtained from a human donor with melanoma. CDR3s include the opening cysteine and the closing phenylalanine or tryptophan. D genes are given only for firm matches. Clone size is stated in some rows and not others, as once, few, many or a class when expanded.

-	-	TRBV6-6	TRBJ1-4	TGTGCCAGCAGTTCGCGACAGCCCTCTAATGAAAAACTGTTTTTT	CASSSRQPSNEKLFF
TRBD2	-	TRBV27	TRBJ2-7	TGTGCCAGCAGTCCATGGACTAGCTACGAGCAGTACTTC	CASSPWTSYEQYF
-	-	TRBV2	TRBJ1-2	TGTGCCCCCGGGGACATAACTAACTATGGCTACACCTTC	CAPGDITNYGYTF
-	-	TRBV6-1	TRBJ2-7	TGTGCCAGCAGTGAAGGCAGCTACGAGCAGTACTTC	CASSEGSYEQYF
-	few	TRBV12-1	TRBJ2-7	TGTGCCAGCAGCTTTGTAGGAGGCGAGCAGTACTTC	CASSFVGGEQYF
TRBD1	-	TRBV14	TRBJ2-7	TGTGCCAGCAGCCCCCGGACAGGGTCCTACGAGCAGTACTTC	CASSPRTGSYEQYF
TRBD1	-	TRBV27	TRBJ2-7	TGTGCCAGCAGCGGGACAGGGGCTCTCTACGAGCAGTACTTC	CASSGTGALYEQYF
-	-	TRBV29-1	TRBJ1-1	TGCAGCGTTGACCCATTTTCGACAGGGAACACTGAAGCTTTCTTT	CSVDPFSTGNTEAFF
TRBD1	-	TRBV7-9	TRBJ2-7	TGTGCCAGCAGCTCGGGACAGGGGATCGGCTACGAGCAGTACTTC	CASSSGQGIGYEQYF
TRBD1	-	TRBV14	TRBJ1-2	TGTGCCAGCAGCCAAGGCCGGACAGGGATGTGGAGCTACACCTTC	CASSQGRTGMWSYTF
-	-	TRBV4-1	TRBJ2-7	TGCGCCAGCAGCCTAGGGTTGGGGGCAACCTACGAGCAGTACTTC	CASSLGLGATYEQYF
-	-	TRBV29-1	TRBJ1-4	TGCAGCGTTGAATCGGGTTCCCTGTTTTTT	CSVESGSLFF
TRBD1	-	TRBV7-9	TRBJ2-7	TGTGCCAGCAGCACCACAGGGGCCAGGGGGCAGTACTTC	CASSTTGARGQYF
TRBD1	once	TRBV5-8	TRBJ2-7	TGTGCCAGCAGCTTGGGCGGACAGGGGACCTACGAGCAGTACTTC	CASSLGGQGTYEQYF
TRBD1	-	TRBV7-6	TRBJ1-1	TGTGCCAGCAGCTCGGACGTTAACTCGGGACAGATGAACACTGAAGCTTTCTTT	CASSSDVNSGQMNTEAFF
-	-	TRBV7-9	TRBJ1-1	TGTGCCACCTCTGAGAGAAGTAACACTGAAGCTTTCTTT	CATSERSNTEAFF
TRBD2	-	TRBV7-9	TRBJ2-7	TGTGCCAGCAGAGGGGACTACTCCTACGAGCAGTACTTC	CASRGDYSYEQYF
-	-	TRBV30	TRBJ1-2	TGTGCCATTTCAGGGGATAACTATGGCTACACCTTC	CAISGDNYGYTF
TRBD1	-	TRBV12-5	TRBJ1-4	TGTGCTAGTGGTTTAAGGGGGCAAATGGAAAAACTGTTTTTT	CASGLRGQMEKLFF
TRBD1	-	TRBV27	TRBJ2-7	TGTGCCAGCAGCGGGACAGGGGCTCTCTACGAGCAGTACTTC	CASSGTGALYEQYF
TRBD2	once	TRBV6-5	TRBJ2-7	TGTGCCAGCAGCCCCGGGGGGTCCTACGAGCAGTACTTC	CASSPGGSYEQYF
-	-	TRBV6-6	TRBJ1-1	TGTGCCAGCAGTTACGGAAGCGAACACACTGAAGCTTTCTTT	CASSYGSEHTEAFF
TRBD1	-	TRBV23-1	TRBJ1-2	TGCGCCAGCAGTCAATCTGGGACAGGAGGGGTTTATGGCTACACCTTC	CASSQSGTGGVYGYTF
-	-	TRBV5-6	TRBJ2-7	TGTGCCAGCAGCCCCGGGACAACCTACGAGCAGTACTTC	CASSPGTTYEQYF
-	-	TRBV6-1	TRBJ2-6	TGTGCCAGCAGTGAAGGGAGGACTGGGGCCAACGTCCTGACTTTC	CASSEGRTGANVLTF
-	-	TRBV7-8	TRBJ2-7	TGTGCCAGCCGTGGGGGGATCCAATTCTACGAGCAGTACTTC	CASRGGIQFYEQYF
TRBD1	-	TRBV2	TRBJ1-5	TGTGCCAGCAGTGAACCCCCAGGGGGCAGACAGCCCCAGCATTTT	CASSEPPGGRQPQHF
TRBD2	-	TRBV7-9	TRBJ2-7	TGTGCCAGCAGCTTAGGGGCTAGCGGGGTCGACGAGCAGTACTTC	CASSLGASGVDEQYF
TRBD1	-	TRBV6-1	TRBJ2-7	TGTGCCAGCAGTTGGACAGGGAAATACGAGCAGTACTTC	CASSWTGKYEQYF